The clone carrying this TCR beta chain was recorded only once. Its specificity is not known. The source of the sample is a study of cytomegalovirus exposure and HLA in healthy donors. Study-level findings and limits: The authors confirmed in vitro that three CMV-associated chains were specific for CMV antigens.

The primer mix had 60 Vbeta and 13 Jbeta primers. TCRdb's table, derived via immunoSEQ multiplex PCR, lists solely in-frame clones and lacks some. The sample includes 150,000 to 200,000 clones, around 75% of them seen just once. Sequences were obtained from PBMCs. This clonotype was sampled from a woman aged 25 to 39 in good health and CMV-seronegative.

The CDR3 DNA is TGTGCCAGTAGTATGGGACTAGCGGGGCGTACTAGCACAGATACGCAGTATTTT. Protein product: CASSMGLAGRTSTDTQYF. The rearrangement links TRBV19 to TRBJ2-3, with 13 bases that match TRBD2. The junction had 6 bases not matched to a gene; V was cut back by 3 bases and J by 0 bases. The CDR3 has 18 amino acids. Germline-derived CDR1 and CDR2 are LNHDA and SQIVND (reference sequence).